The 13 T cell receptor beta chains presented below share a single source sample, sequenced in a study of T-cell memory formation after mild COVID-19. TCRdb ran MiXCR on the 5' RACE reads and lists one entry per CDR3 protein. The table has nearly 200,000 distinct CDR3 sequences, about 17% seen once. Sequences were obtained from PBMCs or a T cell subset sorted from them (not recorded which). These receptors were obtained from an adult woman who had mild COVID-19 (a few samples of this study predate the infection). Cell type and time point are not known.

This clonotype was observed a few times. V usage is TRBV7-2 and J usage is TRBJ2-5; D may be TRBD1 or TRBD2 (5 bases each). Germline V gene data show CDR1 as SGHTA and CDR2 as FQGNSA. CDR3 length: 15 residues. V was clipped by 5 bases and J by 2 bases, with 15 bases between them. The CDR3 coding sequence is TGTGCCAGCAGCCGTACTTGGGGGAGTCAAGAGACCCAGTACTTC. It encodes CASSRTWGSQETQYF.

The gene calls are TRBV7-2 and TRBJ1-2; no reliable D call. The CDR3 has 14 amino acids. Germline V gene data show CDR1 as SGHTA and CDR2 as FQGNSA. Trimming stripped 1 base from V and 6 bases from J, with 12 bases between. The CDR3 bases are TGTGCCAGCAGCTTAGGATCGTGGCAGGATGGCTACACCTTC. Translated: CASSLGSWQDGYTF.

This sequence joins TRBV5-1 and TRBJ2-1; 8 nucleotides line up with TRBD2. Germline CDR1 and CDR2: SGHRS and YFSETQ. The ends lost 4 bases at V and 4 bases at J; junction bases unmatched: 7. This CDR3 has 15 amino acids. CDR3 residues: CASSTGLASYNEQFF. DNA of the CDR3: TGCGCCAGCAGCACCGGACTAGCCAGTTACAATGAGCAGTTCTTC.

V gene TRBV3-1 combines with J gene TRBJ2-2; D gene ambiguous. CDR3 length: 15 residues. The germline V and J ends were trimmed by 2 bases and 2 bases, with 9 bases remaining between them. From germline, CDR1 is LGHDT and CDR2 YNNKEL (reference sequence). The CDR3 DNA is TGTGCCAGCAGCCAACGGCGGAGAAACACCGGGGAGCTGTTTTTT. Translation gives CASSQRRRNTGELFF.

This clonotype showed up just a few times. The chain is built from TRBV7-9 and TRBJ2-5, with a weak D call TRBD2 (6 bases). The CDR3 runs 14 residues. Trimming shortened V by 3 bases and J by 2 bases, and 10 bases separated the two germline ends. Germline CDR1 reads SEHNR; CDR2 reads FQNEAQ (reference sequence). In DNA, the CDR3 is TGTGCCAGCAGCTTGGGACTGGGGCAAGAGACCCAGTACTTC. Protein: CASSLGLGQETQYF.

This chain connects TRBV7-9 to TRBJ2-1; 9 bases line up with TRBD1. Trimming at V came to 5 bases and at J to 1 base, leaving 9 bases not matched to a gene. Germline-derived CDR1 and CDR2 are SEHNR and FQNEAQ (reference sequence). The CDR3 runs 17 residues. This chain's CDR3 is CASSPRYGQGSYNEQFF. As DNA, the CDR3 is TGTGCCAGCAGCCCTCGTTACGGACAGGGGTCCTACAATGAGCAGTTCTTC.

This clonotype has a count of ten or more. This chain uses TRBV24-1 with TRBJ2-7, with 7 bases lining up with TRBD2. V shed 4 bases and J 0 bases; nucleotides not matched to a gene: 8. Germline loops: CDR1 KGHDR, CDR2 SFDVKD. The CDR3 is 16 amino acids. CDR3 bases: TGTGCCACCAGTGACCCCGGGAGGAGCAGCTCCTACGAGCAGTACTTC. Protein sequence: CATSDPGRSSSYEQYF.

The chain combines TRBV5-1 with TRBJ2-1; D is tentatively TRBD1 or TRBD2 (6 bases each). Trimming removed 2 bases from V and 6 bases from J, with 9 bases in between. The length of the CDR3 is 13 residues. Germline V gene sequence: CDR1 SGHRS, CDR2 YFSETQ. The DNA for the CDR3 is TGCGCCAGCAGCTTTGGGGGGCCCAATGAGCAGTTCTTC. As protein: CASSFGGPNEQFF. Based on the CDR3 plus reference TRBV5-1 and TRBJ2-1, the full variable domain is KAGVTQTPRYLIKTRGQQVTLSCSPISGHRSVSWYQQTPGQGLQFLFEYFSETQRNKGNFPGRFSGRQFSNSRSEMNVSTLELGDSALYLCASSFGGPNEQFFGPGTRLTVL.

The CDR3 here is CSARDRRGFTDTQYF. CDR3 bases: TGCAGTGCTAGAGATAGGCGGGGGTTCACAGATACGCAGTATTTT. The chain carries TRBV20-1 and TRBJ2-3; TRBD2 aligns across 7 bases. Germline-derived CDR1 and CDR2 are DFQATT and SNEGSKA (reference sequence). The CDR3 is made up of 15 amino acids. J gave up 2 bases and V 0 bases, and 5 bases lay outside the gene matches.

This clonotype came up many times. As DNA, the CDR3 is TGTGCCAGCTCTCGGAGGGGTAGCGGGAGAGGCAATGAGCAGTTCTTC. Protein: CASSRRGSGRGNEQFF. The chain is built from TRBV27 and TRBJ2-1, with TRBD2 identical over 9 bases. The V segment lost 8 bases and the J segment 6 bases; nucleotides outside the gene matches: 14. The V gene's germline CDR1 is MNHEY and CDR2 SMNVEV (reference sequence). CDR3 size: 16 residues.

This CDR3 reads CASSQDPQRGAPYNEQFF. The CDR3 bases are TGCGCCAGCAGCCAAGATCCCCAGCGGGGGGCTCCCTACAATGAGCAGTTCTTC. This rearrangement joins TRBV4-1 to TRBJ2-1; 9 bases agree with TRBD2. The CDR3 consists of 18 residues. Germline CDR1 MGHRA, CDR2 YSYEKL. The J segment lost 2 bases and the V segment lost 0 bases, leaving 8 bases of the junction unmatched.

V and J are TRBV4-1 and TRBJ1-4, with D maybe TRBD1 (6 bases). V dropped 2 bases and J dropped 5 bases, with 18 bases sitting between them. This CDR3 has 17 residues. CDR1 is MGHRA, CDR2 YSYEKL, per germline. CDR3 loop: CASSQTGPRDINEKLFF. The CDR3 nucleotides are TGCGCCAGCAGCCAAACGGGACCCCGGGACATCAATGAAAAACTGTTTTTT.

This clonotype was recorded a few times. This chain connects TRBV7-8 to TRBJ1-5; D uncertain. The CDR3 loop spans 16 amino acids. Germline assignment: CDR1 SGHVS and CDR2 FQNEAQ. The V end was cut by 3 bases, the J end by 0 bases, with 12 bases between. The CDR3 bases are TGTGCCAGCAGCTTCATGACACAAGATAGCAATCAGCCCCAGCATTTT. It yields the protein CASSFMTQDSNQPQHF.